Reported below is one T cell receptor beta chain. One end of the junction is discordant with germline, which a read error may explain. CDR1 is SGHAT, CDR2 FQNNGV, per germline. This CDR3 is 15 amino acids long. The data originate from a study of cytomegalovirus exposure and HLA in healthy donors. The PCR used 60 Vbeta and 13 Jbeta primers. The method was immunoSEQ multiplex PCR; TCRdb's version includes in-frame clones alone and lacks a portion of them. The sample comprises approximately 190,000 clones, approximately 80% of which are singletons, and about 14% rests with the top ten. The TCR sequence derives from a woman in her twenties or thirties in good health and CMV-seropositive. This chain links TRBV11-2 with TRBJ2-5; TRBD2 matches 7 bases. Sequencing input: PBMCs. CDR3 region: CASSLGPAGQEAQYF. As DNA, the CDR3 is TGTGCCAGCAGCTTAGGTCCAGCGGGGCAAGAGGCCCAGTACTTC.